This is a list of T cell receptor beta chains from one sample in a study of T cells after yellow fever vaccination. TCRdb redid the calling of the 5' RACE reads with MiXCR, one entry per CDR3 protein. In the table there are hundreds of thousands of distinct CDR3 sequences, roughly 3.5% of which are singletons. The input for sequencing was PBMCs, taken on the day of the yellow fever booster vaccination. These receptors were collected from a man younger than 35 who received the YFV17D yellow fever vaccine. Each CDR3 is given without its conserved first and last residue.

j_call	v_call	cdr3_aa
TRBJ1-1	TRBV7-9	ASSNRGRGDTEAF
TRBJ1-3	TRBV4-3	ASSQAPGQGMGTGNTIY
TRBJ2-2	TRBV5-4	ASSATSGGGAGELF
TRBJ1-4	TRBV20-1	SARDGTGFNEKLF
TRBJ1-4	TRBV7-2	ASRQGASEKLF
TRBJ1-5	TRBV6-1	ASREASNPPQH
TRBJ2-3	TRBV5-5	ASSFLSTDTQY
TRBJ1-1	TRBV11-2	ASSLWRDRTF
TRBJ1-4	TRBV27	ASSPRPELVNEKLF
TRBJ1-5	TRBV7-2	ASSFFDINQPQH
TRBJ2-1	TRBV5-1	ASSPTREYEQF
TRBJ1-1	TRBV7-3	ASKGSSENTEAF
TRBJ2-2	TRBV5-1	ASSLGQAGLF
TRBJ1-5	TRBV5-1	ASRGQENQPQH
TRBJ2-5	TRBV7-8	ASSLTSGGPPTQY
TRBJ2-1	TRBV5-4	ASSRPASYNEQF
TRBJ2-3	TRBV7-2	ASSFGLAAFSVSTDTQY
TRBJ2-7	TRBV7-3	ASSPTGSDYEQY
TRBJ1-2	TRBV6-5	ASHSGQDLYGYT
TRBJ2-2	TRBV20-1	SARDPGAGELF
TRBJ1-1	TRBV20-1	SARARLKLNTEAF
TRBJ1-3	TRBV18	ASSPPTSSSGNTIY
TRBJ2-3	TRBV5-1	ASADSASTDTQY
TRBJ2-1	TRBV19	ASSPGGSPWYNEQF
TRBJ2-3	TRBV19	ASNLGQGAITDTQY
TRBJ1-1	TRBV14	ASQGTGTGNTEAF
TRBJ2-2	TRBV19	ASSISRLRGHTGELF
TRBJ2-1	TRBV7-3	ASSYLSNEQF
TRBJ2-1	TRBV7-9	ASILTSRGSEEQF
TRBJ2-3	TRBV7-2	ASSGSSGGTVDTQY
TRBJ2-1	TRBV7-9	ASRTPSSTRYNEQF
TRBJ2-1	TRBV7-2	ASSLGGLADEQF
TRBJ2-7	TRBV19	ASSRDRELFNEQY
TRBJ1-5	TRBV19	ASKDYVNQPQH
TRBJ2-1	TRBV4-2	ASSPSQERYNEQF
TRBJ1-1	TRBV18	ASSPFKGTEAF
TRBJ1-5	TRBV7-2	ASSLGEDRYSNQPQH
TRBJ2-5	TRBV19	ASSITWEETQY
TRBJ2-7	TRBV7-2	ASSLDPGLNYEQY
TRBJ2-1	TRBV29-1	SVVFGLTGGEQF
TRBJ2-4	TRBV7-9	ASSLFSGWINIQY
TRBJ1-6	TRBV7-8	ASSYRQGPGPYNSPLH
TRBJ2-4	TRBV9	ASSVQRELGIQY
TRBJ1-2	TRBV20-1	SARREANYGYT
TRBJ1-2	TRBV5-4	ASSSPLIYGYT
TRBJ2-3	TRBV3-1	ASSQDDGGPSTDTQY
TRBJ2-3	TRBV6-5	ASNSGGVPTQY
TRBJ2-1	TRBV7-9	ASSEDRVYYEQF
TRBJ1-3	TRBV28	ASSFTATGKGNTIY
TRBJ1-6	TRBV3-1	ASSLTSSNSPLH
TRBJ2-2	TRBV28	ASKVPGQESTGELF
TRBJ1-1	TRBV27	ASSLMGQGTSEAF
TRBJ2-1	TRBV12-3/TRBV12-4	ASSPDGTRGVEQF
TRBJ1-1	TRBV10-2	ASTAGNTEAF